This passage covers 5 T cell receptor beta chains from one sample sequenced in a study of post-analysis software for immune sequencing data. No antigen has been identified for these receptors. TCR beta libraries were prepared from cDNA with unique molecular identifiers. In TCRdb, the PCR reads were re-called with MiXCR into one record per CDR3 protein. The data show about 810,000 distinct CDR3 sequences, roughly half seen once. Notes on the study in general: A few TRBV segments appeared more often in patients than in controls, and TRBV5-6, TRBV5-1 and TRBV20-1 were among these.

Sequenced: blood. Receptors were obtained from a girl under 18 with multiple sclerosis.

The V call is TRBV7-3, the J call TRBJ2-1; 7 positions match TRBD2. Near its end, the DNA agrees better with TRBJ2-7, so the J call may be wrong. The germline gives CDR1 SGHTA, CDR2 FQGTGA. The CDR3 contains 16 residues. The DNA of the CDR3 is TGTGCCAGCAGCTTGAGTGGCGGGAGTCGATACAATGAGCAGTACTTC. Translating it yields CASSLSGGSRYNEQYF.

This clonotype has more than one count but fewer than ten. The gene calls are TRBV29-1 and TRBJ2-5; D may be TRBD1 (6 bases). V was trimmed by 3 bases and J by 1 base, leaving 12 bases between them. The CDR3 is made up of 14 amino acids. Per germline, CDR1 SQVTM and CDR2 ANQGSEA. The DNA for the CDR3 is TGCAGCGTTGAGGGGCCAGGGGTCCAAGAGACCCAGTACTTC. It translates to CSVEGPGVQETQYF.

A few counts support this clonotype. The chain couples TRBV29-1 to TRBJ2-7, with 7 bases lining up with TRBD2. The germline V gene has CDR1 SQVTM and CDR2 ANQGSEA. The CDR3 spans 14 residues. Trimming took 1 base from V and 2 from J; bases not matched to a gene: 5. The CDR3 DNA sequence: TGCAGCGTTGAAGGTCTAGCGGAGCCCTACGAGCAGTACTTC. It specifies CSVEGLAEPYEQYF.

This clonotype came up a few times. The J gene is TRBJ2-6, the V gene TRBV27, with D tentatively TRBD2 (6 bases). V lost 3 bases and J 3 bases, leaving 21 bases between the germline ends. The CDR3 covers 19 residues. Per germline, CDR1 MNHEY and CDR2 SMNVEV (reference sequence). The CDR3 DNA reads TGTGCCAGCAGTTTTTCTTCGGGGGTATCCGAGTATGGGGCCAACGTCCTGACTTTC. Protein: CASSFSSGVSEYGANVLTF.

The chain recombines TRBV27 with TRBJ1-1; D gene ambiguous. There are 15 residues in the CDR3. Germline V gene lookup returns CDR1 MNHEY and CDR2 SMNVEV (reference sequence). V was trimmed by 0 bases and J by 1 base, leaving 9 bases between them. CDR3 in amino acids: CASSLSAQRNTEAFF. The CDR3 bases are TGTGCCAGCAGTTTATCGGCCCAGAGGAACACTGAAGCTTTCTTT.